This entry is about one TCR beta chain. PBMC sampling occurred before vaccination, two weeks after the third dose, and at progression. TCRB CDR3 was amplified from 2 ug genomic DNA or less. Produced via immunoSEQ multiplex PCR; TCRdb's table is partial and in-frame only. In the table there are 95,000 or so clones, about 83% of which are singletons. These data come from a study of glioma-infiltrating T cells after dendritic cell vaccination. Study as a whole: Patients received autologous tumor lysate-pulsed dendritic cell vaccination between about 2002 and 2013.

V was cut by 9 bases and J by 5 bases, with 10 bases left in between. The germline V gene has CDR1 SGHTA and CDR2 FQGNSA. CDR3 length: 11 amino acids. This sample comprised blood, obtained before dendritic cell vaccination. The source is a human donor with glioblastoma. The rearrangement uses TRBV7-2 and TRBJ2-5; no definite D call. The CDR3 DNA sequence: TGTGCCAGTGGATTCGGGGAGACCCAGTACTTC. This codes for CASGFGETQYF.